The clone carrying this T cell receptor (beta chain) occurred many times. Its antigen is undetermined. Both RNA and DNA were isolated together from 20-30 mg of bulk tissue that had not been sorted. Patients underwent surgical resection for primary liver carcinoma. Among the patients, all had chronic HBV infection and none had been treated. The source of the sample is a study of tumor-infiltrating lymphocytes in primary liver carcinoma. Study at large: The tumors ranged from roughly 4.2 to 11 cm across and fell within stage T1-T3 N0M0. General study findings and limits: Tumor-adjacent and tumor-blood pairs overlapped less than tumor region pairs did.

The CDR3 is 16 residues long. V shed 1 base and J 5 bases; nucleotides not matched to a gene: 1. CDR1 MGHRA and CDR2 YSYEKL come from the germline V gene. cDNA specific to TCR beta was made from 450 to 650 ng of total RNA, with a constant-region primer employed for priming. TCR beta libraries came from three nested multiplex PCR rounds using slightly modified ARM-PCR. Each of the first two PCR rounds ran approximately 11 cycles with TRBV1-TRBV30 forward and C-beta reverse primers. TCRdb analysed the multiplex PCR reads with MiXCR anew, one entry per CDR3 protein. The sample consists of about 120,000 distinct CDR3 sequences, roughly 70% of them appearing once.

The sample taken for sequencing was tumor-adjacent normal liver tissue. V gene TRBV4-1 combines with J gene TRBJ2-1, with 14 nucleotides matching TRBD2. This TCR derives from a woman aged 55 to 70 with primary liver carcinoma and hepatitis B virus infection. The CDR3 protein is CASSQVGLAGDNEQFF. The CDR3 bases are TGCGCCAGCAGCCAAGTGGGACTAGCGGGGGACAATGAGCAGTTCTTC.